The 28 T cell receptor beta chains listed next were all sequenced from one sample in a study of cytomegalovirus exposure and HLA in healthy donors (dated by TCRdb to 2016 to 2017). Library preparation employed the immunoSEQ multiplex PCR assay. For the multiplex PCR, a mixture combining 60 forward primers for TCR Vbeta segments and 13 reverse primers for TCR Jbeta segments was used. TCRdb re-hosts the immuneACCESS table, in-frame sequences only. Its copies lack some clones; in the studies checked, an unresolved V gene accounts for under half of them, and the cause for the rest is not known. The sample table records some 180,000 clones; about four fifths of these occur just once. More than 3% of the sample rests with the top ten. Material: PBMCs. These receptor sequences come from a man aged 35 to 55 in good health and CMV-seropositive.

For the CDR3, the DNA is TGCGCCAGCAGCGAGGCCCGGGGGGAGCAGTTCTTC. It specifies CASSEARGEQFF. V gene TRBV5-1 combines with J gene TRBJ2-1; possible D gene TRBD2, 6 bases. Per germline, CDR1 SGHRS and CDR2 YFSETQ. Trimming took off 4 bases at V and 10 bases at J, with 12 bases between the two ends. This CDR3 has 12 amino acids. Based on the CDR3 plus reference TRBV5-1 and TRBJ2-1, the full variable domain is KAGVTQTPRYLIKTRGQQVTLSCSPISGHRSVSWYQQTPGQGLQFLFEYFSETQRNKGNFPGRFSGRQFSNSRSEMNVSTLELGDSALYLCASSEARGEQFFGPGTRLTVL.

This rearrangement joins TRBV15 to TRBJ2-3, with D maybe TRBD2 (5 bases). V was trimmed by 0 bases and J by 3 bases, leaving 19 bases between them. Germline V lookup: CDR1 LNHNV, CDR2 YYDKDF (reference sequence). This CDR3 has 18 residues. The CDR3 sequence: CATSRDLWRAGATDTQYF. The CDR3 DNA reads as TGTGCCACCAGCAGAGATCTATGGCGGGCAGGCGCAACAGATACGCAGTATTTT.

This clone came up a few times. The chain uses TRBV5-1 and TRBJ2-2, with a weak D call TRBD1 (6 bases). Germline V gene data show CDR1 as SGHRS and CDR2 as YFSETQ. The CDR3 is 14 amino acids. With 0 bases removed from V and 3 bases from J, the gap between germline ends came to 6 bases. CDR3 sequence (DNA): TGCGCCAGCAGCTTGGGACAGGACACCGGGGAGCTGTTTTTT. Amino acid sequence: CASSLGQDTGELFF.

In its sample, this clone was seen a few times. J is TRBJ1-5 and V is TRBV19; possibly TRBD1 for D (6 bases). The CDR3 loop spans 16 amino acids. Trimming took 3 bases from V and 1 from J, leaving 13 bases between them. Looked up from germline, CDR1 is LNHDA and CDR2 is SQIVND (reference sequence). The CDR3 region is CASSIGGAISNQPQHF. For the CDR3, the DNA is TGTGCCAGTAGTATTGGGGGGGCAATCAGCAATCAGCCCCAGCATTTT.

Here the CDR3 reads CASSTTGTGAYEQYF. CDR3 coding DNA: TGTGCCAGCAGCACCACCGGGACAGGGGCCTACGAGCAGTACTTC. The gene calls are TRBV5-4 and TRBJ2-7; 10 bases map to TRBD1. The CDR3 totals 15 residues. J was trimmed by 2 bases and V by 4 bases; bases with no gene match: 6. Germline-derived CDR1 and CDR2 are SGHNT and YYREEE (reference sequence).

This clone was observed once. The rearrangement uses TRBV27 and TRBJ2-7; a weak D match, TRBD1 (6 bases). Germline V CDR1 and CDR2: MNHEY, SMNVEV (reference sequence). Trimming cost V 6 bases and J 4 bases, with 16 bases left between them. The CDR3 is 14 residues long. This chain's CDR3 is CASSPGQWGYEQYF. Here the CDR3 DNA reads TGTGCCAGCAGCCCCGGACAGTGGGGGTACGAGCAGTACTTC.

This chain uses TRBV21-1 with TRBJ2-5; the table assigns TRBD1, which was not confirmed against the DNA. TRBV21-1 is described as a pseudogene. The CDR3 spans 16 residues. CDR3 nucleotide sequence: TGTGCCAGCAGCAAAGCCACCGGGACAAAGAAAGAGACCCAGTACTTC. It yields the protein CASSKATGTKKETQYF.

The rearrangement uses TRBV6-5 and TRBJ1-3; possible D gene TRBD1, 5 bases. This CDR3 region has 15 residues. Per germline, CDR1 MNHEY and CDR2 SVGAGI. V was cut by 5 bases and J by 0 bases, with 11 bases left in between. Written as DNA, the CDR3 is TGTGCCAGCAGTATGCGGAGGGGCTCTGGAAACACCATATATTTT. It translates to CASSMRRGSGNTIYF.

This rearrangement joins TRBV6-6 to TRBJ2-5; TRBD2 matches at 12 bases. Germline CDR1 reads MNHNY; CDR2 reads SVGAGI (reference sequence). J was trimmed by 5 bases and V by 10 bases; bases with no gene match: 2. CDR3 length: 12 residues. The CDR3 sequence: CATSGGEETQYF. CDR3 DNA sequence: TGTGCCACTAGCGGGGGGGAGGAGACCCAGTACTTC.

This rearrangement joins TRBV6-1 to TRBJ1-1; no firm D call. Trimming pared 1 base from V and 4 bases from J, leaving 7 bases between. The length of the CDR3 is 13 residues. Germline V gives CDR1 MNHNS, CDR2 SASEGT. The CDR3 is CASSEGTPTEAFF. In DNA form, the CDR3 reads TGTGCCAGCAGTGAAGGGACTCCCACTGAAGCTTTCTTT.

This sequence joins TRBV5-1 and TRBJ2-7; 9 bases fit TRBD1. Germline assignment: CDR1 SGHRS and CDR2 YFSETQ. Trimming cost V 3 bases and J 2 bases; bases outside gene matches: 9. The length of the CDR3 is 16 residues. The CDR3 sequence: CASSSLPGQGAYEQYF. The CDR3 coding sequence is TGCGCCAGCAGCTCCCTTCCGGGACAGGGAGCCTACGAGCAGTACTTC.

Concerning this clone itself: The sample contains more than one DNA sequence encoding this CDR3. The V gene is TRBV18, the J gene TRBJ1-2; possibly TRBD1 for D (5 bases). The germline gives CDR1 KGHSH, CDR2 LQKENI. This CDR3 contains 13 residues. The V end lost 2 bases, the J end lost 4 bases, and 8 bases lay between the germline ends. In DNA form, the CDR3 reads TGTGCCAGCTCACCATCGACAGTCTATGGCTACACCTTC. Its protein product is CASSPSTVYGYTF.

DNA for the CDR3: TGTGCCAGCAGCTTTTCAGGACAGGGGGCTGTGAGGGCTTTCTTT. Its translation is CASSFSGQGAVRAFF. The V call is TRBV7-9, the J call TRBJ1-1; the match to TRBD1 covers 11 bases. V was pared by 3 bases and J by 11 bases, with 11 bases of the junction left unmatched. This CDR3 is built from 15 residues. Germline CDR1 reads SEHNR; CDR2 reads FQNEAQ (reference sequence).

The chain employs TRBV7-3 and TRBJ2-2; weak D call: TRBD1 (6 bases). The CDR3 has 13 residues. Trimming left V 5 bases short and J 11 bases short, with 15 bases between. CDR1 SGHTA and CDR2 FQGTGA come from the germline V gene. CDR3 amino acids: CASSPGQPYELFF. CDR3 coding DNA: TGTGCCAGCAGCCCCGGACAGCCTTACGAGCTGTTTTTT.

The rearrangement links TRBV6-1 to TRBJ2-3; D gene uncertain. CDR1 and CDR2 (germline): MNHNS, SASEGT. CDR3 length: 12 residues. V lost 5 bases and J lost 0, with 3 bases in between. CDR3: CASSSSTDTQYF. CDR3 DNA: TGTGCCAGCAGTTCTAGCACAGATACGCAGTATTTT.

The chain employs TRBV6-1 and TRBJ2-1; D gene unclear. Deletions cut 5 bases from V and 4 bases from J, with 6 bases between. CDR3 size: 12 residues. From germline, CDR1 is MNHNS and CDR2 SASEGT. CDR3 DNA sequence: TGTGCCAGCAGTCGGAGATACAATGAGCAGTTCTTC. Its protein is CASSRRYNEQFF.

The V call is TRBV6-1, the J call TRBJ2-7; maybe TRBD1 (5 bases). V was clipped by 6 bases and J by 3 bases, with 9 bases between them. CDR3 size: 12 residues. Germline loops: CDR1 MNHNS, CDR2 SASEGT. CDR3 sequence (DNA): TGTGCCAGCAGGGACACCAGCTACGAGCAGTACTTC. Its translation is CASRDTSYEQYF.

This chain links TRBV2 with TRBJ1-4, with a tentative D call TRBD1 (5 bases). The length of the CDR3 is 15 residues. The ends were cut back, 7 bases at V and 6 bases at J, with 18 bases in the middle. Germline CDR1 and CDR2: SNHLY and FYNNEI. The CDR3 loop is CASMGGFGADEKLFF. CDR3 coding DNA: TGTGCCAGCATGGGGGGTTTTGGTGCGGATGAAAAACTGTTTTTT.

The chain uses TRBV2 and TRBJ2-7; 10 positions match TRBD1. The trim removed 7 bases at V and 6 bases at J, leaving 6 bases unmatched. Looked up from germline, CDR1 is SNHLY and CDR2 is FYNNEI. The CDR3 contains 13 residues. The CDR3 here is CASTWTGGGEQYF. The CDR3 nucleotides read TGTGCCAGCACTTGGACAGGGGGTGGCGAGCAGTACTTC.

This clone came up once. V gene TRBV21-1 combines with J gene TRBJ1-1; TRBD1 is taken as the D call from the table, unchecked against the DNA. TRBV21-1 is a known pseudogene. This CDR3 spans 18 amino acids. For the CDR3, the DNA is TGTGCCAGCAGTCCGGGGCCGGGACAGGGATATTCGAACACTGAAGCTTTCTTT. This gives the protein CASSPGPGQGYSNTEAFF.

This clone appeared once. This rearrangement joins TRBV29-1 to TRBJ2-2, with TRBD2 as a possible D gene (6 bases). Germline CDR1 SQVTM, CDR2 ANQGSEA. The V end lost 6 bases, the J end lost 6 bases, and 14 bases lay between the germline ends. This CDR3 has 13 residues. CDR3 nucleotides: TGCAGCGTATCACCGGGAGCCCCCGGGGAGCTGTTTTTT. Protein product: CSVSPGAPGELFF.

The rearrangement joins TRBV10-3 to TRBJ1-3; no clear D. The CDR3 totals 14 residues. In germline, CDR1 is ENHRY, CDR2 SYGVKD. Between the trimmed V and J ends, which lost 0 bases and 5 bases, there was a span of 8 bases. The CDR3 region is CAISESRERNTIYF. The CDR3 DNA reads TGTGCCATCAGTGAGTCTCGGGAAAGAAACACCATATATTTT.

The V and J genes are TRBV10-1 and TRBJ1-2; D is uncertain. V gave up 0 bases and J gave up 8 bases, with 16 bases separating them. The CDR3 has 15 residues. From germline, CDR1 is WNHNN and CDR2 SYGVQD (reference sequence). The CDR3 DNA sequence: TGCGCCAGCAGTGAGTCGCGGGCCCCGGCTAGGGGCTACACCTTC. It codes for CASSESRAPARGYTF.

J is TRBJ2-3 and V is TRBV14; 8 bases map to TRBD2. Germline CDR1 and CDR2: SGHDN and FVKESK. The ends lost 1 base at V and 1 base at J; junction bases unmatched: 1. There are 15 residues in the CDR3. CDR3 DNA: TGTGCCAGCAGCCAAGCGACTAGCGGCACAGATACGCAGTATTTT. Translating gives CASSQATSGTDTQYF.

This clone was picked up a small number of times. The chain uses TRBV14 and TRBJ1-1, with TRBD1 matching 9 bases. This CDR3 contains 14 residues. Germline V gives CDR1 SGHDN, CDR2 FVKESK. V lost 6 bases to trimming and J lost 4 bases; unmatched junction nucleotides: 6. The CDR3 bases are TGTGCCAGCAGTGCACAGGGGGCTGGCACTGAAGCTTTCTTT. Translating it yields CASSAQGAGTEAFF.

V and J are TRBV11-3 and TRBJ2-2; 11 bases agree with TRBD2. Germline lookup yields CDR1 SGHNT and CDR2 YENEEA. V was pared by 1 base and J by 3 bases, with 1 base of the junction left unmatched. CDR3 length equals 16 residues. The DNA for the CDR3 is TGTGCCAGCAGCTTAGGACTAGCGGGGCACACCGGGGAGCTGTTTTTT. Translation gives CASSLGLAGHTGELFF.

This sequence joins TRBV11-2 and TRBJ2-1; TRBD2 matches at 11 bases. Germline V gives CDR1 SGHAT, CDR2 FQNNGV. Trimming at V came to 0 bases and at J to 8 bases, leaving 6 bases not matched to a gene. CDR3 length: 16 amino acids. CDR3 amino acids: CASSLDTSGRVYEQFF. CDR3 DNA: TGTGCCAGCAGCTTAGATACTAGCGGGAGAGTCTATGAGCAGTTCTTC.

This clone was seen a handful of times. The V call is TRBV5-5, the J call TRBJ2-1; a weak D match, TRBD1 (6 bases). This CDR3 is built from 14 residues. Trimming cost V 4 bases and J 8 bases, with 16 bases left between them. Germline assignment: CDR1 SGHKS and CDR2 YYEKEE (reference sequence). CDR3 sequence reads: CASSLWGLAYEQFF. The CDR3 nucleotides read TGTGCCAGCAGCCTTTGGGGGCTAGCATATGAGCAGTTCTTC.